Following are 10 T cell receptor beta chains from one sample sequenced in a study of cytomegalovirus exposure and HLA in healthy donors. Researchers ran the PCR with 60 Vbeta and 13 Jbeta primers. Generated by immunoSEQ multiplex PCR, the TCRdb table keeps only in-frame clones and is missing some. Of some 190,000 clones listed, around 80% are singletons. Sample: PBMCs. These receptors were taken from a woman aged 30 to 39 in good health and CMV-seronegative.

The rearrangement links TRBV7-9 to TRBJ2-7, with D perhaps TRBD1 (6 bases). Trimming took 1 base from V and 4 from J, leaving 14 bases between them. CDR3 length: 15 amino acids. Germline V gene data show CDR1 as SEHNR and CDR2 as FQNEAQ (reference sequence). Here the CDR3 reads CASSLVGAQGYEQYF. As DNA, the CDR3 is TGTGCCAGCAGCTTAGTTGGAGCCCAGGGGTACGAGCAGTACTTC. Filled out from reference TRBV7-9 and TRBJ2-7, the complete variable domain reads DTGVSQNPRHKITKRGQNVTFRCDPISEHNRLYWYRQTLGQGPEFLTYFQNEAQLEKSRLLSDRFSAERPKGSFSTLEIQRTEQGDSAMYLCASSLVGAQGYEQYFGPGTRLTVT.

The chain combines TRBV29-1 with TRBJ1-6; 8 bases align to TRBD1. Germline V lookup: CDR1 SQVTM, CDR2 ANQGSEA. CDR3 length equals 14 residues. V was clipped by 4 bases and J by 8 bases; unmatched bases: 7. CDR3 protein: CSVAQGAGDSPLHF. CDR3 DNA: TGCAGCGTTGCCCAGGGGGCCGGGGATTCACCCCTCCACTTT.

This clone showed up just a few times. The rearrangement joins TRBV29-1 to TRBJ1-2; 8 bases are a match to TRBD1. Losses at the gene ends were 6 bases for V and 2 bases for J; bases not matched to a gene: 8. Germline assignment: CDR1 SQVTM and CDR2 ANQGSEA. The CDR3 is 14 residues long. This CDR3 reads CSVGRTGLNYGYTF. CDR3 DNA: TGCAGCGTCGGACGGACAGGGCTCAACTATGGCTACACCTTC.

The rearrangement uses TRBV5-1 and TRBJ2-2; TRBD2 matches at 11 bases. Unmatched junction bases numbered 9, after V lost 0 bases and J lost 5 bases. The CDR3 extends over 18 amino acids. The germline gives CDR1 SGHRS, CDR2 YFSETQ. CDR3 loop: CASSLVAGGPPRTGELFF. The CDR3 bases are TGCGCCAGCAGCTTGGTAGCGGGGGGGCCCCCACGGACCGGGGAGCTGTTTTTT.

V gene TRBV18 combines with J gene TRBJ2-7; 9 nucleotides line up with TRBD1. The CDR3 extends over 14 amino acids. Germline-derived CDR1 and CDR2 are KGHSH and LQKENI. After removal of 3 bases from V and 4 bases from J, the junction contained 4 bases not matched to a gene. Here the CDR3 reads CASSPRTGEYEQYF. CDR3 nucleotide sequence: TGTGCCAGCTCACCGCGGACAGGGGAGTACGAGCAGTACTTC.

V is TRBV19 and J is TRBJ1-2, with D possibly TRBD1 on 6 matching bases. CDR3 length: 13 amino acids. The V end was cut by 8 bases, the J end by 1 base, with 11 bases between. In germline, CDR1 is LNHDA, CDR2 SQIVND (reference sequence). CDR3 sequence: CASFRGFNYGYTF. For the CDR3, the DNA is TGTGCCAGTTTCAGGGGTTTTAACTATGGCTACACCTTC.

This chain joins TRBV6-5 and TRBJ1-4; D is ambiguous. V was trimmed by 8 bases and J by 8 bases, leaving 15 bases between them. The CDR3 covers 13 residues. Germline CDR1 MNHEY, CDR2 SVGAGI. The CDR3 region is CASRGSSGEKLFF. The CDR3 nucleotides are TGTGCCAGCCGAGGTAGTTCCGGAGAAAAACTGTTTTTT.

The V gene is TRBV7-2, the J gene TRBJ2-7; a weak D match, TRBD1 (6 bases). The germline V gene encodes CDR1 SGHTA and CDR2 FQGNSA. The CDR3 covers 13 residues. V gave up 5 bases and J gave up 6 bases, with 14 bases separating them. CDR3 coding DNA: TGTGCCAGCAGCGCCCACAGGGATCGCGAGCAGTACTTC. Translating it yields CASSAHRDREQYF.

The chain uses TRBV6-5 and TRBJ1-1; TRBD1 might be the D (6 bases). This CDR3 is built from 13 residues. Germline V CDR1 and CDR2: MNHEY, SVGAGI. The V end was cut by 8 bases, the J end by 6 bases, with 16 bases between. This CDR3 reads CASERNRDAEAFF. As DNA, the CDR3 is TGTGCCAGCGAACGGAACAGGGACGCTGAAGCTTTCTTT.

The V and J genes are TRBV2 and TRBJ2-5; D might be TRBD1 (5 bases). Trimming cost V 7 bases and J 5 bases, with 14 bases left between them. The CDR3 totals 13 residues. Germline loops: CDR1 SNHLY, CDR2 FYNNEI. Here the CDR3 DNA reads TGTGCCAGCACAATGGGGCGCAAGGAGACCCAGTACTTC. Encoded protein: CASTMGRKETQYF.